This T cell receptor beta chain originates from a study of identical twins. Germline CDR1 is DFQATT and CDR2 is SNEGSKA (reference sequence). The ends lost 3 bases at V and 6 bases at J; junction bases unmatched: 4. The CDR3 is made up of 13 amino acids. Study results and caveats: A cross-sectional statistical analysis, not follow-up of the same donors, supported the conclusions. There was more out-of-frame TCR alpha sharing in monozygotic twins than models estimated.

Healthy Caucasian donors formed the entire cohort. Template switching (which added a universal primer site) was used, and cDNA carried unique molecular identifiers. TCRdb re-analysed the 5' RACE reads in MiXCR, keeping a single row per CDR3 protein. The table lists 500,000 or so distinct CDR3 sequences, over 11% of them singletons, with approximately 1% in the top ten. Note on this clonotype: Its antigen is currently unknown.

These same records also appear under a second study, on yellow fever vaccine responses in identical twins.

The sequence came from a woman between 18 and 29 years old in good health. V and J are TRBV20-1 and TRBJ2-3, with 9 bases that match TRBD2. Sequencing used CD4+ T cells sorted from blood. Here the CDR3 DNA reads TGCAGTGCTAGGCGGGGGGGGCGGGATACGCAGTATTTT. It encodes CSARRGGRDTQYF.